This T cell receptor (beta chain) was sequenced during a study of shared clonotypes between healthy human individuals. At the level of the study: Each donor had three CD4 naive, three CD4 memory, two CD8 naive and one CD8 memory plate.

To note about this clone: Its antigen is undetermined.

Study-level results: Generation probabilities were higher for clonotypes shared across all four sorted-subset donors than for unshared ones.

In the original processing: Junction-only sequences produced by ImmunoSEQ had no quality scores, so filtering differed. Some clones are missing from TCRdb's copy, which holds only in-frame ones; the method was immunoSEQ multiplex PCR. For V, J and clone size, that table is used; D and trimming come from the DNA. The data show some 2.4 million clones, with over 85% seen just once and approximately 0.35% held by the top ten. The sequence was obtained from a man aged 18 to 30 in good health. Some clones in this sample may be carry-over from other donors' samples. The sample consisted of naive CD4+ T cells from PBMCs. This sample's subset: CD45RA+ positively selected.

This chain's CDR3 is CASSPVSNTEAFF. The DNA for the CDR3 is TGTGCCAGCAGCCCAGTTTCGAACACTGAAGCTTTCTTT. V usage is TRBV6-6 and J usage is TRBJ1-1; D not certain. The CDR3 covers 13 residues. Trimming cost V 6 bases and J 1 base, with 9 bases left between them. Per the germline V gene, CDR1 is MNHNY and CDR2 is SVGAGI (reference sequence).